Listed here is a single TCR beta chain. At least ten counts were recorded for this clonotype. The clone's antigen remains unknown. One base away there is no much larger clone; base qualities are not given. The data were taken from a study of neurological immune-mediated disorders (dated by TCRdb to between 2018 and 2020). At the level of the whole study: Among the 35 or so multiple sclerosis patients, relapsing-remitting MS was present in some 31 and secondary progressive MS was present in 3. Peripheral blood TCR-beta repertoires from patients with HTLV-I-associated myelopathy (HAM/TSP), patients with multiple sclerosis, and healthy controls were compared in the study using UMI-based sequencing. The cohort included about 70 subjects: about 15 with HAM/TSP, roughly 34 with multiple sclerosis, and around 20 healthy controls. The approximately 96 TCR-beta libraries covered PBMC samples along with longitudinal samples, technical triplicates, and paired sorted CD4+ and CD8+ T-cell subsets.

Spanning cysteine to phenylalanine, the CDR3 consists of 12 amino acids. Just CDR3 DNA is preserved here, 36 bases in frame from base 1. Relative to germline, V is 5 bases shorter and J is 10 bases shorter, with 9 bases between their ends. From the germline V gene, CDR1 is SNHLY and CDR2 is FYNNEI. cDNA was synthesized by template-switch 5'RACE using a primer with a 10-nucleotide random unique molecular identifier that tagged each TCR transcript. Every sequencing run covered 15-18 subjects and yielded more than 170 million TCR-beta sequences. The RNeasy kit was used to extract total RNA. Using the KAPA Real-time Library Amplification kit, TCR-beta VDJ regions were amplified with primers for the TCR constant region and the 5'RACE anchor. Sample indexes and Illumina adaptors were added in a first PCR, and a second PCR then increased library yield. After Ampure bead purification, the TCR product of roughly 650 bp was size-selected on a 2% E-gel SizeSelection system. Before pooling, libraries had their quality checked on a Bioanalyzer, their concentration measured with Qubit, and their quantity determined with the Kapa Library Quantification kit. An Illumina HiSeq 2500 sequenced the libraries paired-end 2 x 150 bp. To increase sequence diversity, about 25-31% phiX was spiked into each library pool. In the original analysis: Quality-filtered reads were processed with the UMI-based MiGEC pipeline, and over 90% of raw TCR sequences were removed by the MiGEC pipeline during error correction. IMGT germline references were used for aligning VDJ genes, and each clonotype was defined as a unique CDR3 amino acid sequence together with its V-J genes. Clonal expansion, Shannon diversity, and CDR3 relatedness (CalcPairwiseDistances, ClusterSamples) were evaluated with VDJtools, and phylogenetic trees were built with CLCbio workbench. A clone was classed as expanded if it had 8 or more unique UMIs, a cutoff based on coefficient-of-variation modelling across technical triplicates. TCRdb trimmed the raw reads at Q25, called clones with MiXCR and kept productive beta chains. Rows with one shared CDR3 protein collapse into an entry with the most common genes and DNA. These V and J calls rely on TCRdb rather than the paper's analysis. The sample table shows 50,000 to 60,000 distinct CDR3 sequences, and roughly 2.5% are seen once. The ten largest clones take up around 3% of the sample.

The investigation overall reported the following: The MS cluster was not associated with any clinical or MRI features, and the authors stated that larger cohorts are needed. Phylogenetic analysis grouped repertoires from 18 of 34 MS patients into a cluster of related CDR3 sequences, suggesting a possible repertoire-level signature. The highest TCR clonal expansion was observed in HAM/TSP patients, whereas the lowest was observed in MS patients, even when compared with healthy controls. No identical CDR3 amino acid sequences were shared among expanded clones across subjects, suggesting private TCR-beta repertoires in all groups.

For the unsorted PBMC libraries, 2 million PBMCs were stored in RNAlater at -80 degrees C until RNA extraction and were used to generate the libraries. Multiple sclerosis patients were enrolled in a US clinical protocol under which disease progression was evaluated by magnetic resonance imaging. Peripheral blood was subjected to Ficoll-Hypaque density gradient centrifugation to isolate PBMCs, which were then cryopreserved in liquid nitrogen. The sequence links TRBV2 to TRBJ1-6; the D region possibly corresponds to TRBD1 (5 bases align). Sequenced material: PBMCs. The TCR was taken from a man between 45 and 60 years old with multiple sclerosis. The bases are TGTGCCAGCAGTCCGGGGCGATCACCCCTCCACTTT. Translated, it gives CASSPGRSPLHF.